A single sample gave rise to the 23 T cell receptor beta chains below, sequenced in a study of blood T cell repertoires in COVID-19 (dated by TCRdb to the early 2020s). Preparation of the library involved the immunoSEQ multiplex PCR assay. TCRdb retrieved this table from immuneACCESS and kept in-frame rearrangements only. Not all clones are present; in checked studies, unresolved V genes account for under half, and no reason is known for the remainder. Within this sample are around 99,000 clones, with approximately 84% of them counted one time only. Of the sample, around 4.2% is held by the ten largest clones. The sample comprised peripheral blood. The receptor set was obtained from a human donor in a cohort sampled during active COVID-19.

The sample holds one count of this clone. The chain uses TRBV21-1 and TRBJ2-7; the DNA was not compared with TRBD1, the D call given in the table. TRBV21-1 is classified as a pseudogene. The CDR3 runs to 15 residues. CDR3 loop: CASSNATLAQVGSYV. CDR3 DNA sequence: TGTGCCAGCAGCAACGCGACCCTGGCCCAGGTCGGTTCGTACGTC.

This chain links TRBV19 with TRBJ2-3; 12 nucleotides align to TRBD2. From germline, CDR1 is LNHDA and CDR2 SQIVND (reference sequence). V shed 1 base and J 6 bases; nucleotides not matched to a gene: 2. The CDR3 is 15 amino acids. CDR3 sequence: CASSIVTSGSDTQYF. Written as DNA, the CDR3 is TGTGCCAGTAGTATAGTGACTAGCGGGAGTGATACGCAGTATTTT.

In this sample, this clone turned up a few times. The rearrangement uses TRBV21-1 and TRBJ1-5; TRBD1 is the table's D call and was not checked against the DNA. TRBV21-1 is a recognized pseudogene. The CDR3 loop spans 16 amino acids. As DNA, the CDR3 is TGTGCCAGCAGCAGAAAGGCGACAGGGGGCGTCCAGCCCCAGCATTTT. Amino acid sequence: CASSRKATGGVQPQHF.

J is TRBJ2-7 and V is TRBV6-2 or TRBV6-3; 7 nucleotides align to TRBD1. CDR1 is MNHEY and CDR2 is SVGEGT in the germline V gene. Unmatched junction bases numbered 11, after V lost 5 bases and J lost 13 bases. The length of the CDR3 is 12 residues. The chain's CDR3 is CASSERLGTAYV. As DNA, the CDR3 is TGTGCCAGCAGTGAGCGATTGGGGACAGCTTACGTC.

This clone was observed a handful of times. The CDR3 region has the DNA TGTGCCAGCAGCGAAAACAGGGTGGTTGGCACCGGGGAGCTGTTTTTT. Protein product: CASSENRVVGTGELFF. The V call is TRBV3-1 (or the pseudogene TRBV3-2), the J call TRBJ2-2; possibly TRBD1 for D (6 bases). Trimming shortened V by 5 bases and J by 4 bases, and 17 bases separated the two germline ends. This CDR3 is built from 16 residues. Per germline, CDR1 LGHDT and CDR2 YNNKEL (reference sequence).

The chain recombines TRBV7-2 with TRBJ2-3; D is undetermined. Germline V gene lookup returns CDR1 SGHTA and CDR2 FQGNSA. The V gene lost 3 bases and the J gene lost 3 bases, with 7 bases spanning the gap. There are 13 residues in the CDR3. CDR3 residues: CASSLARTDTQYF. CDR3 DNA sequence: TGTGCCAGCAGCTTGGCCCGAACAGATACGCAGTATTTT.

CDR3 protein: CAINTEQNNYGYTF. CDR3 DNA sequence: TGTGCCATCAACACAGAGCAGAATAACTATGGCTACACCTTC. The chain joins TRBV10-3 to TRBJ1-2, with D unclear. The CDR3 covers 14 residues. V gave up 7 bases and J gave up 1 base, with 13 bases separating them. The germline gives CDR1 ENHRY, CDR2 SYGVKD.

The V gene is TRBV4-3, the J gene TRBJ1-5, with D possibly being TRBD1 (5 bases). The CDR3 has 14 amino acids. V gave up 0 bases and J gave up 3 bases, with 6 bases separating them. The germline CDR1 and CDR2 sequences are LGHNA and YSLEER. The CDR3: CASSQDRVNQPQHF. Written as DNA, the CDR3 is TGCGCCAGCAGCCAAGACAGGGTCAATCAGCCCCAGCATTTT.

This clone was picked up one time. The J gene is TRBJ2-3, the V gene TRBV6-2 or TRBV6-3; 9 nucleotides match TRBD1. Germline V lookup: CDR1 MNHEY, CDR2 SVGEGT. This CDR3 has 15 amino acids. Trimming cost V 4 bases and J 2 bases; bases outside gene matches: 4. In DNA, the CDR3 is TGTGCCAGCAGTTGGGGGACAGGGACCACAGATACGCAGTATTTT. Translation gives CASSWGTGTTDTQYF.

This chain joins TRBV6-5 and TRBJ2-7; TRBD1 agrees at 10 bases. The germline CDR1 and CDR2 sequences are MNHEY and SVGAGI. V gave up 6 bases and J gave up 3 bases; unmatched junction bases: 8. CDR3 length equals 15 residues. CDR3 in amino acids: CASSRPGQGNYEQYF. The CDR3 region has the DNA TGTGCCAGCAGCCGCCCGGGACAGGGGAACTACGAGCAGTACTTC.

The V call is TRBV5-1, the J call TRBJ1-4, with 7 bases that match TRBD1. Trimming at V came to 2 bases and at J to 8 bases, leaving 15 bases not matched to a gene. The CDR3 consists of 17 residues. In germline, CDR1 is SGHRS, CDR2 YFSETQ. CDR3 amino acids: CASSFQGQAAFGEKLFF. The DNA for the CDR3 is TGCGCCAGCAGCTTTCAAGGACAGGCGGCGTTTGGGGAAAAACTGTTTTTT.

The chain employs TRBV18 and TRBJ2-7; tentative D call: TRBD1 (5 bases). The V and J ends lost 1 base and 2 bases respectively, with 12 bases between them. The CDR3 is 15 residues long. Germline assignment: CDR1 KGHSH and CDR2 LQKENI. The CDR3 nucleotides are TGTGCCAGCTCACCACGAAGGGGTAGGACCTACGAGCAGTACTTC. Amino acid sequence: CASSPRRGRTYEQYF. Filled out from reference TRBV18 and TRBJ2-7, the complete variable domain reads NAGVMQNPRHLVRRRGQEARLRCSPMKGHSHVYWYRQLPEEGLKFMVYLQKENIIDESGMPKERFSAEFPKEGPSILRIQQVVRGDSAAYFCASSPRRGRTYEQYFGPGTRLTVT.

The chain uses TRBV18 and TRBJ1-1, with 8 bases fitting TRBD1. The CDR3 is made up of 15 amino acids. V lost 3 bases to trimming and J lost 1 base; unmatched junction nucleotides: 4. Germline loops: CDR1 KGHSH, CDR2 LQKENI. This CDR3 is CASSPRQGSNTEAFF. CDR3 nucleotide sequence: TGTGCCAGCTCACCCAGACAGGGGTCGAACACTGAAGCTTTCTTT.

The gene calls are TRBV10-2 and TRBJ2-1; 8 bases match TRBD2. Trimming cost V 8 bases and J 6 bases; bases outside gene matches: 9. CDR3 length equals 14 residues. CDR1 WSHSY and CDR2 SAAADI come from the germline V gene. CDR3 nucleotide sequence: TGCGCCAGCCAAAGGGGGACTAGTGGCAATGAGCAGTTCTTC. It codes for CASQRGTSGNEQFF.

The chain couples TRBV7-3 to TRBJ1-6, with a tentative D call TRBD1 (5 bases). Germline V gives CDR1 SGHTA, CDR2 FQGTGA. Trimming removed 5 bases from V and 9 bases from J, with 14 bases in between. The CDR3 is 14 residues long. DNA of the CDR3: TGTGCCAGCAGCCTGGGGCAGGGTACTTCACCCCTCCACTTT. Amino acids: CASSLGQGTSPLHF.

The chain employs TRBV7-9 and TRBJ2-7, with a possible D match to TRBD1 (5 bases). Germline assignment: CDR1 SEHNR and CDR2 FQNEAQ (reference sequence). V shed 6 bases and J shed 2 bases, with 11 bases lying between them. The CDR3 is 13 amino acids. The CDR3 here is CASRQDGTYEQYF. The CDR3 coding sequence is TGTGCCAGCAGACAGGACGGAACCTACGAGCAGTACTTC.

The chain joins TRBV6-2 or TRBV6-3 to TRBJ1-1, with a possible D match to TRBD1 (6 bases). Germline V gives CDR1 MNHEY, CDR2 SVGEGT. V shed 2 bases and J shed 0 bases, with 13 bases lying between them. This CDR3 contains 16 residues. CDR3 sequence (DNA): TGTGCCAGCAGTTACCCAGGGGCAGGATTGAACACTGAAGCTTTCTTT. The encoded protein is CASSYPGAGLNTEAFF.

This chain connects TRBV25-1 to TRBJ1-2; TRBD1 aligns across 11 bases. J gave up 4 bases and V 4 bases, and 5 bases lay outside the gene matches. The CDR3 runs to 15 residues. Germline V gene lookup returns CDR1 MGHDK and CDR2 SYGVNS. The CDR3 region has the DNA TGTGCCAGCAGTGGGACAGGGGGCCTTGGCTATGGCTACACCTTC. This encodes CASSGTGGLGYGYTF.

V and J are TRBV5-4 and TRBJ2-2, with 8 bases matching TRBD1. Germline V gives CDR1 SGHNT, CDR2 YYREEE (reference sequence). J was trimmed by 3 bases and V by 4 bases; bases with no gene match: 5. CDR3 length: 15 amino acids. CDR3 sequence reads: CASSAPGQDTGELFF. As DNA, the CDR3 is TGTGCCAGCAGCGCCCCGGGACAGGACACCGGGGAGCTGTTTTTT.

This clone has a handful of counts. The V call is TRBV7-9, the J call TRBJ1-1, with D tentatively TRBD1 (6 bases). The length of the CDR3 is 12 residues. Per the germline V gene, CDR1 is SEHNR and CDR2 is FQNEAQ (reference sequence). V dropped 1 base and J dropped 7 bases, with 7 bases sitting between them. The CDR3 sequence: CASSLETGEAFF. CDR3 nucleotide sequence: TGTGCCAGCAGCTTAGAGACAGGTGAAGCTTTCTTT. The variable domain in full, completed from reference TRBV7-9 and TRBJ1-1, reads DTGVSQNPRHKITKRGQNVTFRCDPISEHNRLYWYRQTLGQGPEFLTYFQNEAQLEKSRLLSDRFSAERPKGSFSTLEIQRTEQGDSAMYLCASSLETGEAFFGQGTRLTVV.

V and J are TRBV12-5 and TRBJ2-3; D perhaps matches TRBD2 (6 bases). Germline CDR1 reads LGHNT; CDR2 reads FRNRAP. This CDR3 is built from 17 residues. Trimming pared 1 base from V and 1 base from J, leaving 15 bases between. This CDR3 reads CASGLATIQRGTDTQYF. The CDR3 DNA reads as TGTGCTAGTGGTTTGGCGACCATTCAGCGGGGCACAGATACGCAGTATTTT.

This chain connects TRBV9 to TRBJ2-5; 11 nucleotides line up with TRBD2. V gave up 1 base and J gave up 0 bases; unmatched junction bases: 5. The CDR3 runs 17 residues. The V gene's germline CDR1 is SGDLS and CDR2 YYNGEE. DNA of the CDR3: TGTGCCAGCAGCGTAAGGCCTAGCGGGAGGTACCAAGAGACCCAGTACTTC. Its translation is CASSVRPSGRYQETQYF. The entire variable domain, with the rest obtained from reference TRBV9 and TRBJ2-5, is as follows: DSGVTQTPKHLITATGQRVTLRCSPRSGDLSVYWYQQSLDQGLQFLIQYYNGEERAKGNILERFSAQQFPDLHSELNLSSLELGDSALYFCASSVRPSGRYQETQYFGPGTRLLVL.

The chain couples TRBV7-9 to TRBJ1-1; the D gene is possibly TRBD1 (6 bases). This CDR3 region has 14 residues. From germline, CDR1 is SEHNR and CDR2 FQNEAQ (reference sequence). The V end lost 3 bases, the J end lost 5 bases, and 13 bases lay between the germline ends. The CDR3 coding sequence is TGTGCCAGCAGCTTCCCAGGGGTCGCGACTGAAGCTTTCTTT. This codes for CASSFPGVATEAFF. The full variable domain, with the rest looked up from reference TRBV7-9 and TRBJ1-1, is DTGVSQNPRHKITKRGQNVTFRCDPISEHNRLYWYRQTLGQGPEFLTYFQNEAQLEKSRLLSDRFSAERPKGSFSTLEIQRTEQGDSAMYLCASSFPGVATEAFFGQGTRLTVV.